These 15 T cell receptor beta chains share one sample of origin, sequenced in a study of blood T cell repertoires in COVID-19. Assay: immunoSEQ multiplex PCR; the TCRdb copy retains only in-frame clones and omits some. The repertoire holds about 420,000 clones, with 85% to 90% as singletons. The sequenced sample was peripheral blood. The receptors stem from a man between 18 and 29 years old with COVID-19, enrolled during active disease.

The chain recombines TRBV5-1 with TRBJ2-7; 8 nucleotides align to TRBD2. The trim removed 3 bases at V and 2 bases at J, leaving 4 bases unmatched. Germline CDR1 is SGHRS and CDR2 is YFSETQ. This CDR3 comprises 14 residues. The CDR3 is CASSYSSGPYEQYF. The CDR3 nucleotides are TGCGCCAGCAGCTACTCTAGCGGGCCCTACGAGCAGTACTTC.

The chain employs TRBV5-8 and TRBJ2-7; D gene uncertain. The V and J ends lost 0 bases and 5 bases respectively, with 12 bases between them. Germline-derived CDR1 and CDR2 are SGHTS and YDEGEE. This CDR3 is 14 amino acids long. The DNA of the CDR3 is TGTGCCAGCAGCTTGGATGTGGGCTGGAACGAGCAGTACTTC. Translated, it gives CASSLDVGWNEQYF. The whole variable domain, filled in from reference TRBV5-8 and TRBJ2-7, reads EAGVTQSPTHLIKTRGQQATLRCSPISGHTSVYWYQQALGLGLQFLLWYDEGEERNRGNFPPRFSGRQFPNYSSELNVNALELEDSALYLCASSLDVGWNEQYFGPGTRLTVT.

The chain employs TRBV6-1 and TRBJ2-3; 7 bases are shared with TRBD1. Trimming cost V 4 bases and J 5 bases; bases outside gene matches: 18. Germline CDR1 reads MNHNS; CDR2 reads SASEGT. CDR3 length: 18 amino acids. CDR3 sequence reads: CASSVLHGQARSGDTQYF. DNA for the CDR3: TGTGCCAGCAGTGTTTTACATGGACAGGCCAGGTCTGGAGATACGCAGTATTTT.

Written as DNA, the CDR3 is TGTGCCTGGAGTATTGGGAGGGAGCCTGGCTACACCTTC. Its translation is CAWSIGREPGYTF. This chain uses TRBV30 with TRBJ1-2; D is unclear. The CDR3 is 13 residues long. Per the germline V gene, CDR1 is GTSNPN and CDR2 is SVGIG (reference sequence). Deletions cut 2 bases from V and 7 bases from J, with 14 bases between.

V gene TRBV2 combines with J gene TRBJ2-2; 8 nucleotides line up with TRBD1. V dropped 7 bases and J dropped 5; count of bases not matched to a gene: 9. The CDR3 totals 15 residues. The germline CDR1 and CDR2 sequences are SNHLY and FYNNEI. The CDR3 bases are TGTGCCAGCATTCCGGACAGGGCGGGGACCGGGGAGCTGTTTTTT. Protein sequence: CASIPDRAGTGELFF.

This chain uses TRBV4-1 with TRBJ1-2; D not resolved. Trimming pared 1 base from V and 0 bases from J, leaving 9 bases between. Germline values: CDR1 MGHRA, CDR2 YSYEKL. The CDR3 loop spans 15 amino acids. The DNA for the CDR3 is TGCGCCAGCAGCCAAGGTCCAGGATCTAACTATGGCTACACCTTC. It translates to CASSQGPGSNYGYTF.

This chain links TRBV20-1 with TRBJ2-7; TRBD2 matches 9 bases. The V segment lost 3 bases and the J segment 3 bases; nucleotides outside the gene matches: 15. CDR3 length: 17 amino acids. Germline lookup yields CDR1 DFQATT and CDR2 SNEGSKA (reference sequence). The CDR3 bases are TGCAGTGCTAGTTGGCGAGCGGGAGGCCTCACCAGCTACGAGCAGTACTTC. Its translation is CSASWRAGGLTSYEQYF.

The J gene is TRBJ2-2, the V gene TRBV21-1; the table's D call, TRBD1, was not checked against the DNA. TRBV21-1 is given as a pseudogene. The CDR3 loop spans 15 amino acids. CDR3 nucleotide sequence: TGTGCCAGCAGAGGTAGGACAGGGACGTCCGGGGAGCTGTTTTTT. This sequence encodes CASRGRTGTSGELFF.

This clone was picked up one time. The rearrangement joins TRBV5-1 to TRBJ2-3, with 12 positions matching TRBD1. CDR3 size: 16 residues. The V gene's germline CDR1 is SGHRS and CDR2 YFSETQ. Losses at the gene ends were 2 bases for V and 4 bases for J; bases not matched to a gene: 5. The CDR3 nucleotides are TGCGCCAGCAGCTTTCAGGGACAGGGGGCACCAGATACGCAGTATTTT. It yields the protein CASSFQGQGAPDTQYF. Filled out from reference TRBV5-1 and TRBJ2-3, the complete variable domain reads KAGVTQTPRYLIKTRGQQVTLSCSPISGHRSVSWYQQTPGQGLQFLFEYFSETQRNKGNFPGRFSGRQFSNSRSEMNVSTLELGDSALYLCASSFQGQGAPDTQYFGPGTRLTVL.

This rearrangement joins TRBV19 to TRBJ1-3, with D possibly matching TRBD1 (5 bases). CDR3 length: 15 residues. V lost 6 bases to trimming and J lost 4 bases, with 16 bases between them. Germline CDR1 and CDR2: LNHDA and SQIVND (reference sequence). The CDR3 bases are TGTGCCAGTAGCATGGGGCAGGGCGCGGGAAACACCATATATTTT. The encoded protein is CASSMGQGAGNTIYF.

Notes on this clone: At the DNA level, this CDR3 is encoded by other sequences in the same sample as well. The V gene is TRBV12-3 or TRBV12-4, the J gene TRBJ1-2; tentative D call: TRBD1 (5 bases). V was clipped by 6 bases and J by 7 bases, with 15 bases between them. The CDR3 is made up of 13 amino acids. DNA for the CDR3: TGTGCCAGCAGCCTTGGGCAGGGTGGTGGCTACACCTTC. It specifies CASSLGQGGGYTF.

This sequence joins TRBV6-5 and TRBJ1-1; 8 nucleotides match TRBD1. This CDR3 contains 12 residues. The V gene's germline CDR1 is MNHEY and CDR2 SVGAGI. V trimming: 6 bases; J trimming: 7 bases; junction bases outside the gene matches: 4. CDR3 sequence: CASRQGDGEAFF. CDR3 bases: TGTGCCAGCAGACAGGGGGACGGTGAAGCTTTCTTT.

This rearrangement joins TRBV9 to TRBJ1-2, with D unclear. Germline V gene lookup returns CDR1 SGDLS and CDR2 YYNGEE. Trimming cost V 3 bases and J 7 bases, with 16 bases left between them. The CDR3 totals 14 residues. The CDR3 spells CASSAARGEGGYTF. CDR3 sequence (DNA): TGTGCCAGCAGCGCCGCCCGGGGAGAAGGTGGCTACACCTTC.

This rearrangement joins TRBV19 to TRBJ2-3, with 10 bases lining up with TRBD2. The CDR3 loop spans 14 amino acids. Germline V CDR1 and CDR2: LNHDA, SQIVND (reference sequence). V shed 6 bases, J shed 9 bases, and the junction held 9 bases outside the gene matches. The CDR3 loop reads CASRPGLARRTQYF. The CDR3 region has the DNA TGTGCCAGTAGGCCGGGACTAGCGAGACGGACGCAGTATTTT.

This chain joins TRBV10-3 and TRBJ2-3, with TRBD2 matching over 10 bases. V dropped 6 bases and J dropped 4; count of bases not matched to a gene: 13. Germline CDR1 reads ENHRY; CDR2 reads SYGVKD. The CDR3 is made up of 17 amino acids. The CDR3 coding sequence is TGTGCCATCAGAGACTCGAGCGGGGGGGTCCCGGCAGATACGCAGTATTTT. The encoded protein is CAIRDSSGGVPADTQYF.